The source of this TCR beta chain is a study of T cell responses to AZD1222 COVID-19 vaccine. The study's findings and limits: White British donors predominated, females outnumbered males, and clonal diversity was possibly underestimated. After the peak T cell response, and only then, were repertoires sampled. Spike-specific TCR depth and breadth grew after two AZD1222 doses. Per reports, nearly half of all spike-specific TCRs target regions that are unmutated in variants.

About this clone: Its matching antigen is unknown.

CDR1 is MNHEY and CDR2 is SMNVEV in the germline V gene (reference sequence). The junction had 8 bases not matched to a gene; V was cut back by 6 bases and J by 0 bases. The CDR3 consists of 16 residues. TCRdb's copy holds only in-frame clones and misses some; the assay was immunoSEQ multiplex PCR. The top ten clones hold approximately 0.6% of a sample with more than 150,000 clones, 85% to 95% of them seen once. The sample was peripheral blood, taken on day 0 of AZD1222 vaccination. The TCR comes from an adult in good health. This sequence joins TRBV27 and TRBJ2-7; 10 bases line up with TRBD1. The CDR3 is CASRRQGAFSSYEQYF. CDR3 in DNA: TGTGCCAGCAGGCGACAGGGGGCATTCAGCTCCTACGAGCAGTACTTC.